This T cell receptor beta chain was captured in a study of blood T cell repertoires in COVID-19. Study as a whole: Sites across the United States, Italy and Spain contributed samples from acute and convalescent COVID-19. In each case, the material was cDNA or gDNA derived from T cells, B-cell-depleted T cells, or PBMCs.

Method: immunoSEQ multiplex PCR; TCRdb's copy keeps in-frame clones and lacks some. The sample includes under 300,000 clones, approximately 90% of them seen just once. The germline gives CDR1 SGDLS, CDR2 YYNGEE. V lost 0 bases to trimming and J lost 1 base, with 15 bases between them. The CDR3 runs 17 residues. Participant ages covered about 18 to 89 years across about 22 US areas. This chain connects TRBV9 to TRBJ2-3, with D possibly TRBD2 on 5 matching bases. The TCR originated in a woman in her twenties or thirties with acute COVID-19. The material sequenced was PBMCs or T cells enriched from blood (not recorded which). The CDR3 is CASSVGSRVWGTDTQYF. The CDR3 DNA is TGTGCCAGCAGCGTAGGTTCGCGGGTTTGGGGCACAGATACGCAGTATTTT.